Listed here are 19 T cell receptor beta chains from one sample, sequenced in a study of T cells in Graves' hyperthyroidism and ophthalmopathy. Amplification targeted TCR beta CDR3 regions from RNA transcripts. The TCR CDR3 first-round RT-PCR relied on the HTBI primer set. Using its own MiXCR run on the multiplex PCR reads, TCRdb lists one record per CDR3 protein. The profile covers hundreds of thousands of distinct CDR3 sequences, with approximately 16% appearing a single time and roughly 18% taken by the ten largest. The material sequenced was blood. These receptors all come from a woman aged 18-29 years with Graves' hyperthyroidism.

In its sample, this clonotype was seen many times. The chain links TRBV11-2 to TRBJ2-1; 8 bases are shared with TRBD2. Germline CDR1 is SGHAT and CDR2 is FQNNGV. CDR3 length equals 16 residues. With 2 bases clipped from V and 9 bases from J, the junction kept 12 bases outside the gene matches. For the CDR3, the DNA is TGTGCCAGCAGCTTACTTATCGGGGGGGCAACGGGTGAGCAGTTCTTC. Its translation: CASSLLIGGATGEQFF.

The gene calls are TRBV14 and TRBJ2-7, with 7 bases aligning to TRBD2. The CDR3 consists of 14 residues. Looked up from germline, CDR1 is SGHDN and CDR2 is FVKESK. The V segment lost 5 bases and the J segment 2 bases; nucleotides outside the gene matches: 6. The CDR3 DNA follows: TGTGCCAGCAGCAATGTGGGAGGGCCCTACGAGCAGTACTTC. Translating it yields CASSNVGGPYEQYF.

The chain recombines TRBV29-1 with TRBJ1-2; TRBD1 is a possible D gene (5 bases). V was clipped by 5 bases and J by 5 bases, with 12 bases between them. The CDR3 runs to 12 residues. The germline V gene has CDR1 SQVTM and CDR2 ANQGSEA. CDR3 protein: CSVIRVSYGYTF. Written as DNA, the CDR3 is TGCAGCGTTATCAGGGTCTCTTATGGCTACACCTTC. Using reference TRBV29-1 and TRBJ1-2 for the parts outside the CDR3, the full variable domain is SAVISQKPSRDICQRGTSLTIQCQVDSQVTMMFWYRQQPGQSLTLIATANQGSEATYESGFVIDKFPISRPNLTFSTLTVSNMSPEDSSIYLCSVIRVSYGYTFGSGTRLTVV.

The chain couples TRBV4-3 to TRBJ2-7, with TRBD2 identical over 12 bases. This CDR3 region has 16 residues. The V and J ends lost 1 base and 2 bases, in that order; junction bases with no gene match: 3. Germline V gene lookup returns CDR1 LGHNA and CDR2 YSLEER. CDR3 sequence: CASSQGASGGAYEQYF. The CDR3 nucleotides are TGCGCCAGCAGCCAAGGAGCTAGCGGGGGGGCCTACGAGCAGTACTTC.

The sample holds many counts of this clonotype. The chain recombines TRBV5-1 with TRBJ2-7, with 11 bases lining up with TRBD2. V trimming: 0 bases; J trimming: 1 base; junction bases outside the gene matches: 6. The CDR3 runs 17 residues. Germline CDR1 is SGHRS and CDR2 is YFSETQ. CDR3 coding DNA: TGCGCCAGCAGCTTGGCCGGGACTAGCGGAACATCCTACGAGCAGTACTTC. Translation: CASSLAGTSGTSYEQYF.

The sample holds many counts of this clonotype. The CDR3, as DNA: TGTGCCAGCAGTGAGTGGGACAGTGCAACTAATGAAAAACTGTTTTTT. It codes for CASSEWDSATNEKLFF. This chain links TRBV6-1 with TRBJ1-4; TRBD1 agrees at 7 bases. There are 16 residues in the CDR3. The J segment lost 0 bases and the V segment lost 3 bases, leaving 4 bases of the junction unmatched. CDR1 is MNHNS, CDR2 SASEGT, per germline.

This clonotype was picked up many times. V is TRBV12-3 or TRBV12-4 and J is TRBJ2-6, with TRBD1 identical over 9 bases. Losses at the gene ends were 8 bases for V and 0 bases for J; bases not matched to a gene: 5. CDR3 length equals 16 residues. The CDR3 DNA reads as TGTGCCAGCGTCGGGACAGGGATCTCTGGGGCCAACGTCCTGACTTTC. Amino acid sequence: CASVGTGISGANVLTF.

This clonotype was picked up many times. This chain connects TRBV11-3 to TRBJ2-1; the match to TRBD2 covers 7 bases. The CDR3 totals 15 residues. The V gene's germline CDR1 is SGHNT and CDR2 YENEEA. V trimming: 2 bases; J trimming: 3 bases; junction bases outside the gene matches: 4. The CDR3 region is CASSLRAGVYNEQFF. The CDR3 bases are TGTGCCAGCAGCTTAAGGGCGGGGGTCTACAATGAGCAGTTCTTC.

The rearrangement links TRBV11-2 to TRBJ2-3; perhaps D is TRBD1 or TRBD2 (5 bases each). This CDR3 has 12 amino acids. V was trimmed by 11 bases and J by 5 bases, leaving 14 bases between them. Looked up from germline, CDR1 is SGHAT and CDR2 is FQNNGV. CDR3 sequence (DNA): TGTGCCGGGAGCAGGGACCGAGATACGCAGTATTTT. As protein: CAGSRDRDTQYF.

This clonotype occurred a few times. CDR3 protein: CSARDRAAPGYTF. CDR3 nucleotides: TGCAGTGCTAGAGATCGGGCAGCCCCTGGCTACACCTTC. The chain links TRBV20-1 to TRBJ1-2; D gene ambiguous. Germline assignment: CDR1 DFQATT and CDR2 SNEGSKA (reference sequence). CDR3 length: 13 residues. Trimming stripped 0 bases from V and 7 bases from J, with 12 bases between.

This clonotype was observed many times. The chain joins TRBV2 to TRBJ2-7; D is possibly TRBD1 (5 bases). Trimming took 6 bases from V and 0 from J, leaving 18 bases between them. This CDR3 is built from 16 residues. CDR1 and CDR2 (germline): SNHLY, FYNNEI. Written as DNA, the CDR3 is TGTGCCAGCAGGACGACAGCGTGGGCCACCTCCTACGAGCAGTACTTC. Amino acid sequence: CASRTTAWATSYEQYF.

This clonotype was found many times. The gene calls are TRBV2 and TRBJ1-2; 7 nucleotides align to TRBD1. The CDR3 spans 15 residues. Germline trimming cut 3 bases from V and 3 bases from J; bases unmatched to any gene: 7. Germline CDR1 SNHLY, CDR2 FYNNEI. The CDR3 region is CASSEETGIHYGYTF. CDR3 sequence (DNA): TGTGCCAGCAGTGAGGAGACAGGGATACACTATGGCTACACCTTC.

The V call is TRBV3-1, the J call TRBJ2-1, with 11 nucleotides matching TRBD2. This CDR3 is built from 16 residues. J lost 4 bases, V lost 5 bases, and 7 bases had no gene match. Germline V gives CDR1 LGHDT, CDR2 YNNKEL (reference sequence). The DNA of the CDR3 is TGTGCCAGCAGCGGTCGGACTAGCGGGTCATACAATGAGCAGTTCTTC. It codes for CASSGRTSGSYNEQFF.

This clonotype was observed many times. J is TRBJ1-1 and V is TRBV11-2; a possible D gene is TRBD1 (5 bases). This CDR3 comprises 16 residues. In germline, CDR1 is SGHAT, CDR2 FQNNGV. The ends were cut back, 3 bases at V and 1 base at J, with 15 bases in the middle. CDR3 nucleotide sequence: TGTGCCAGCAGCTTTGGGCCAGGGCAGGGGAACACTGAAGCTTTCTTT. It codes for CASSFGPGQGNTEAFF.

This clonotype appeared many times. V is TRBV11-2 and J is TRBJ1-2, with TRBD1 matching over 8 bases. The V and J ends lost 2 bases and 4 bases, in that order; junction bases with no gene match: 3. Germline CDR1 reads SGHAT; CDR2 reads FQNNGV. There are 14 residues in the CDR3. CDR3 in DNA: TGTGCCAGCAGCTTAAGGGACAGGCGCTATGGCTACACCTTC. Translating it yields CASSLRDRRYGYTF.

V is TRBV28 and J is TRBJ1-5, with 9 bases matching TRBD1. In germline, CDR1 is MDHEN, CDR2 SYDVKM. The CDR3 extends over 14 amino acids. The V gene end was trimmed by 6 bases and the J gene end by 5 bases; junction bases not matched to a gene: 5. CDR3 sequence: CASSTGTGYQPQHF. DNA for the CDR3: TGTGCCAGCAGCACCGGGACAGGGTATCAGCCCCAGCATTTT.

The chain uses TRBV15 and TRBJ2-5, with D possibly called TRBD1 or TRBD2 (6 bases each). V shed 5 bases and J shed 2 bases, with 18 bases lying between them. CDR1 is LNHNV, CDR2 YYDKDF, per germline (reference sequence). This CDR3 is built from 16 residues. CDR3 sequence (DNA): TGTGCCACCAGCTGGGGGCTTGGTAGCGGACAAGAGACCCAGTACTTC. It specifies CATSWGLGSGQETQYF. Full variable domain (remainder filled in from reference TRBV15 and TRBJ2-5): DAMVIQNPRYQVTQFGKPVTLSCSQTLNHNVMYWYQQKSSQAPKLLFHYYDKDFNNEADTPDNFQSRRPNTSFCFLDIRSPGLGDTAMYLCATSWGLGSGQETQYFGPGTRLLVL.

Many counts were recorded for this clonotype. The chain links TRBV5-1 to TRBJ1-1, with D tentatively TRBD1 (6 bases). The CDR3 runs to 17 residues. The V end was cut by 4 bases, the J end by 3 bases, with 22 bases between. In germline, CDR1 is SGHRS, CDR2 YFSETQ. For the CDR3, the DNA is TGCGCCAGCAGCCCAACCTTTCCGGGGGGCTTGGACACTGAAGCTTTCTTT. As protein: CASSPTFPGGLDTEAFF.

A few counts support this clonotype. This sequence joins TRBV15 and TRBJ1-1; the match to TRBD1 covers 7 bases. Germline CDR1 reads LNHNV; CDR2 reads YYDKDF (reference sequence). With 1 base clipped from V and 3 bases from J, the junction kept 5 bases outside the gene matches. This CDR3 is 15 amino acids long. The CDR3 nucleotides are TGTGCCACCAGCAGAGTGAGGGGGCGGGACACTGAAGCTTTCTTT. Translation gives CATSRVRGRDTEAFF.